This is a list of T cell receptor beta chains from one sample in a study of post-analysis software for immune sequencing data. TCRdb independently ran MiXCR on the PCR reads; one entry per CDR3 protein. The data contain roughly 170,000 distinct CDR3 sequences, 30% of them seen just once; the ten biggest clones take up over 1.2%. The specimen sequenced was blood. These receptor sequences come from a girl aged 10-17 years with multiple sclerosis. The CDR3 runs from the conserved cysteine through the conserved F or W. A D gene is named only where the DNA matches it firmly. Clone size is given for some rows only: seen once, a few or many times, or a class if the clone is expanded.

TRBJ2-5 . many TRBV20-1 CSATKGPQETQYF TGCAGTGCCACTAAAGGGCCTCAGGAGACCCAGTACTTC
TRBJ1-2 . many TRBV6-5 CASKGFYGYTF TGTGCCAGCAAGGGATTCTATGGCTACACCTTC
TRBJ1-1 . few TRBV28 CASSLGRLNTEAFF TGTGCCAGCAGTTTGGGGAGGCTGAACACTGAAGCTTTCTTT
TRBJ1-2 . many TRBV12-3/TRBV12-4 CAVFNYGYTF TGTGCCGTCTTTAACTATGGCTACACCTTC
TRBJ2-7 TRBD1 . TRBV20-1 CSATRGQALYEQYF TGCAGTGCTACACGAGGACAGGCCTTATACGAGCAGTACTTC
TRBJ1-2 . few TRBV6-6 CASSPNGDQGYGYTF TGTGCCAGCAGCCCAAACGGGGACCAGGGGTATGGCTACACCTTC
TRBJ2-3 TRBD2 many TRBV7-8 CASTGGGHTDTQYF TGTGCCAGCACCGGGGGGGGACACACAGATACGCAGTATTTT
TRBJ1-1 . . TRBV4-1 CASSPSYLAGEKNTEAFF TGCGCCAGCAGCCCCTCATATTTGGCAGGGGAGAAGAACACTGAAGCTTTCTTT
TRBJ1-6 . . TRBV28 CASSRTYNSPLHF TGTGCCAGCAGTCGAACTTATAATTCACCCCTCCACTTT
TRBJ2-1 . many TRBV29-1 CSVVPWRGSGYNEQFF TGCAGCGTTGTCCCCTGGAGGGGTTCTGGATACAATGAGCAGTTCTTC
TRBJ2-1 TRBD2 many TRBV27 CASSRSGGTISEQFF TGTGCCAGCAGTCGGAGCGGGGGGACCATTAGTGAGCAGTTCTTC
TRBJ1-5 TRBD1 few TRBV20-1 CSATRTGGNQPQHF TGCAGTGCGACAAGGACAGGAGGCAATCAGCCCCAGCATTTT
TRBJ2-3 . many TRBV20-1 CTGEEAASTDTQYF TGCACTGGGGAGGAGGCGGCCAGCACAGATACGCAGTATTTT
TRBJ2-3 . . TRBV15 CATSRDWWGSVSGTQYF TGTGCCACCAGCAGAGATTGGTGGGGCTCCGTATCGGGTACGCAGTATTTT
TRBJ1-1 . . TRBV6-1 CASNWGGNTEAFF TGTGCCAGCAATTGGGGCGGGAACACTGAAGCTTTCTTT
TRBJ2-5 . many TRBV29-1 CMGIPQETQYF TGCATGGGCATACCCCAAGAGACCCAGTACTTC
TRBJ2-5 . few TRBV2 CASTPLDRKQETQYF TGTGCCAGCACCCCCTTGGACAGAAAGCAAGAGACCCAGTACTTC
TRBJ2-5 TRBD2 . TRBV12-3/TRBV12-4 CASSPGTSVYNEQYF TGTGCCAGCAGTCCAGGGACTAGCGTGTACAATGAGCAGTACTTC
TRBJ2-1 . . TRBV27 CASSLTSNSYNGQFF TGTGCCAGCAGTCTTACCTCTAACTCTTACAATGGGCAGTTCTTC
TRBJ2-7 TRBD2 . TRBV5-1 CASSVSGTSQNEQYF TGCGCCAGCAGCGTCTCTGGGACTAGTCAGAATGAGCAGTACTTC
TRBJ2-7 TRBD2 . TRBV5-4 CASSLIGLAPYEQYF TGTGCCAGCAGCCTCATAGGACTAGCGCCTTACGAGCAGTACTTC
TRBJ2-1 . many TRBV7-9 CASSPHYDDEQFF TGTGCCAGCAGCCCGCACTACGACGATGAGCAGTTCTTC
TRBJ1-2 . few TRBV12-3/TRBV12-4 CASSHREEGFYGYTF TGTGCCAGCAGCCATCGTGAGGAGGGGTTCTATGGCTACACCTTC
TRBJ1-2 . many TRBV27 CASSRELNGYYGYTF TGTGCCAGCAGTCGGGAACTTAATGGCTACTATGGCTACACCTTC
TRBJ2-5 TRBD2 . TRBV3-1 CASSPGTTPETQYF TGTGCCAGCAGCCCGGGGACTACTCCAGAGACCCAGTACTTC
TRBJ1-5 . . TRBV12-3/TRBV12-4 CASSFRGGALSSAPEKPQHF TGTGCCAGCAGTTTTAGAGGGGGTGCCCTTTCTTCAGCCCCAGAGAAGCCCCAGCATTTT
TRBJ2-5 . many TRBV7-9 CASSPPGDESQYF TGTGCCAGCAGCCCACCCGGCGATGAGTCCCAGTACTTC
TRBJ2-1 . many TRBV12-3/TRBV12-4 CASSLAAWGDPVNEQFF TGTGCCAGCAGTTTAGCGGCGTGGGGGGACCCGGTCAATGAGCAGTTCTTC
TRBJ2-7 . . TRBV5-1 CAGSLEGRGVEQYF TGCGCCGGCAGCTTGGAGGGCAGGGGGGTCGAGCAGTACTTC
TRBJ2-1 TRBD2 . TRBV30 CAWGGLAGPFF TGTGCCTGGGGTGGACTAGCGGGACCGTTCTTC
TRBJ2-7 TRBD2 many TRBV20-1 CSASIAAGTSYEQYF TGCAGTGCTAGTATAGCAGCGGGAACATCCTACGAGCAGTACTTC
TRBJ2-5 . few TRBV12-3/TRBV12-4 CASSPPRAGLQETQYF TGTGCCAGCAGTCCCCCCCGTGCGGGCTTACAAGAGACCCAGTACTTC
TRBJ2-1 . many TRBV4-2 CASSQSGNEQFF TGTGCCAGCAGCCAGTCTGGGAATGAGCAGTTCTTC
TRBJ2-5 . . TRBV5-1 CASSFEGRWHEQYF TGCGCCAGCAGCTTTGAGGGAAGGTGGCATGAGCAGTACTTC
TRBJ2-7 . many TRBV5-6 CASSLTDYEQYF TGTGCCAGCAGCTTGACAGACTACGAGCAGTACTTC
TRBJ2-1 . few TRBV11-2 CASSWTEFEQFF TGTGCCAGCAGCTGGACTGAATTTGAGCAGTTCTTC
TRBJ2-2 TRBD2 . TRBV9 CASSQTSGTNTGELFF TGTGCCAGCAGCCAGACTAGCGGCACGAACACCGGGGAGCTGTTTTTT
TRBJ1-3 . . TRBV2 CASRGNTIYF TGTGCCAGCCGGGGCAACACCATATATTTT
TRBJ2-7 . many TRBV12-3/TRBV12-4 CASSLGQTFSYEQYF TGTGCCAGCAGTTTGGGGCAGACCTTCTCCTACGAGCAGTACTTC
TRBJ2-3 TRBD1 . TRBV20-1 CSASTGAPDTQYF TGCAGTGCTTCGACAGGGGCCCCAGATACGCAGTATTTT
TRBJ1-2 . many TRBV29-1 CSVVGTANYGYTF TGCAGCGTTGTTGGTACAGCTAACTATGGCTACACCTTC
TRBJ1-4 . few TRBV6-5 CASSSTGAGNEKLFF TGTGCCAGCAGTTCTACCGGGGCAGGGAATGAAAAACTGTTTTTT
TRBJ2-2 . many TRBV10-1 CASSEDRGGELFF TGCGCCAGCAGTGAGGACCGGGGCGGGGAGCTGTTTTTT
TRBJ2-2 . few TRBV15 CATSRISGSGELFF TGTGCCACCAGCAGGATTAGCGGCTCCGGGGAGCTGTTTTTT
TRBJ2-6 TRBD1 many TRBV20-1 CSAGGQGVRSGANVLTF TGCAGCGCAGGAGGACAGGGGGTCCGCTCTGGGGCCAACGTCCTGACTTTC
TRBJ2-7 TRBD1 many TRBV5-1 CASSSTGGSYEQYF TGTGCCAGCAGTTCGACAGGGGGTTCCTACGAGCAGTACTTC
TRBJ1-2 TRBD1 . TRBV2 CASRVNGQGAYGYTF TGTGCCAGCAGGGTAAATGGACAGGGAGCTTATGGCTACACCTTC
TRBJ2-1 . . TRBV10-2 CASSDGGPREQFF TGCGCCAGCAGTGATGGGGGGCCCCGTGAGCAGTTCTTC
TRBJ2-4 . . TRBV7-8 CASSLSGVENIQYF TGTGCCAGCAGCTTATCGGGAGTCGAAAACATTCAGTACTTC
TRBJ1-2 . . TRBV5-4 CASSGAQGSSYGYTF TGTGCCAGCAGCGGTGCACAGGGTTCCTCCTATGGCTACACCTTC
TRBJ2-1 . few TRBV7-6 CASSRSQNNEQFF TGTGCCAGCAGCCGCAGTCAAAACAATGAGCAGTTCTTC
TRBJ2-4 . . TRBV7-9 CASTPPISGAGNIQYF TGTGCCAGCACACCGCCTATATCCGGAGCGGGAAACATTCAGTACTTC
TRBJ1-1 . few TRBV3-1 CASSQDWGWNTEAFF TGTGCCAGCAGCCAAGATTGGGGGTGGAACACTGAAGCTTTCTTT
TRBJ2-1 TRBD2 many TRBV9 CASAPGGRAYNEQFF TGTGCCAGCGCTCCGGGCGGGAGGGCCTACAATGAGCAGTTCTTC
TRBJ1-1 TRBD1 . TRBV6-1 CASSEARGLNTEAFF TGTGCCAGCAGTGAAGCCAGGGGGTTGAACACTGAAGCTTTCTTT
TRBJ1-1 . . TRBV12-3/TRBV12-4 CASSPHGAEAFF TGTGCCAGCAGCCCCCACGGAGCTGAAGCTTTCTTT
TRBJ2-1 . . TRBV4-1 CASSQEGLVYNEQFF TGCGCCAGCAGCCAAGAAGGGCTAGTCTACAATGAGCAGTTCTTC
TRBJ1-2 TRBD1 . TRBV29-1 CSVEPGRDRYGYTF TGCAGCGTTGAGCCAGGGAGGGACAGATATGGCTACACCTTC